What follows are 25 T cell receptor beta chains derived from one specimen sequenced in a study of cytomegalovirus exposure and HLA in healthy donors. Primers: 60 Vbeta forward and 13 Jbeta reverse. Measured with immunoSEQ multiplex PCR; TCRdb has only the in-frame clones, and not every one. The sample consists of fewer than 80,000 clones, over 60% of them appearing once. The sequenced material came from PBMCs. The receptor source for this set is a woman between 25 and 40 years old in good health and CMV-seronegative.

V is TRBV11-2 and J is TRBJ1-1; D ambiguous. Deletions cut 4 bases from V and 13 bases from J, with 10 bases between. The CDR3 loop spans 10 amino acids. CDR1 is SGHAT and CDR2 is FQNNGV in the germline V gene. The CDR3 loop reads CASSSGLVFF. The CDR3 bases are TGTGCCAGCAGCTCCGGGTTGGTTTTCTTT.

The chain joins TRBV9 to TRBJ1-2; the D is unclear. Per germline, CDR1 SGDLS and CDR2 YYNGEE. Trimming shortened V by 4 bases and J by 0 bases, and 10 bases separated the two germline ends. This CDR3 has 14 amino acids. CDR3 nucleotide sequence: TGTGCCAGCAGCCTGGGCCTTACTAACTATGGCTACACCTTC. Encoded protein: CASSLGLTNYGYTF.

The rearrangement links TRBV6-5 to TRBJ1-2; D is ambiguous. The CDR3 consists of 12 residues. V lost 5 bases to trimming and J lost 6 bases, with 10 bases between them. Germline values: CDR1 MNHEY, CDR2 SVGAGI. The CDR3 protein is CASSRGPDGYTF. The CDR3 nucleotides read TGTGCCAGCAGTCGTGGTCCGGATGGCTACACCTTC.

The chain couples TRBV25-1 to TRBJ1-1, with D hard to call. Deletions cut 5 bases from V and 1 base from J, with 8 bases between. CDR3 length: 13 amino acids. Germline CDR1 MGHDK, CDR2 SYGVNS. CDR3 protein: CASSTTKNTEAFF. The CDR3 DNA reads as TGTGCCAGCAGTACTACTAAGAACACTGAAGCTTTCTTT.

V usage is TRBV9 and J usage is TRBJ1-1, with D hard to call. The germline V gene has CDR1 SGDLS and CDR2 YYNGEE. The CDR3 consists of 15 residues. The germline V and J ends were trimmed by 3 bases and 6 bases, with 18 bases remaining between them. Here the CDR3 reads CASSAFSEPVPEAFF. CDR3 bases: TGTGCCAGCAGCGCGTTCAGCGAACCTGTACCTGAAGCTTTCTTT.

In its sample, this clone was seen once. This CDR3 reads CAWRTGGPNEKLFF. In DNA, the CDR3 is TGTGCCTGGAGGACAGGGGGCCCTAATGAAAAACTGTTTTTT. The chain recombines TRBV30 with TRBJ1-4; 10 positions agree with TRBD1. The CDR3 is made up of 14 amino acids. CDR1 is GTSNPN, CDR2 SVGIG, per germline (reference sequence). Unmatched junction bases numbered 1, after V lost 3 bases and J lost 3 bases.

The chain is built from TRBV29-1 and TRBJ2-2, with 11 positions matching TRBD2. Germline loops: CDR1 SQVTM, CDR2 ANQGSEA. V gave up 6 bases and J gave up 1 base; unmatched junction bases: 7. The CDR3 has 16 residues. This CDR3 reads CSVVAGGWENTGELFF. CDR3 DNA sequence: TGCAGCGTGGTAGCGGGAGGGTGGGAGAACACCGGGGAGCTGTTTTTT.

The chain is built from TRBV28 and TRBJ1-2; D not resolved. The CDR3 is made up of 15 amino acids. The germline V gene has CDR1 MDHEN and CDR2 SYDVKM. V dropped 8 bases and J dropped 2 bases, with 18 bases sitting between them. The CDR3 protein is CASVGRPGSNYGYTF. The DNA for the CDR3 is TGTGCCAGCGTTGGGCGCCCCGGATCCAACTATGGCTACACCTTC.

The chain combines TRBV19 with TRBJ1-1; the match to TRBD1 covers 7 bases. V was clipped by 9 bases and J by 4 bases; unmatched bases: 8. Germline loops: CDR1 LNHDA, CDR2 SQIVND (reference sequence). CDR3 size: 13 residues. CDR3 DNA sequence: TGTGCCAGCAAATTTACAGGGGCCACTGAAGCTTTCTTT. Encoded protein: CASKFTGATEAFF.

In this sample, this clone turned up once. The chain is built from TRBV7-9 and TRBJ2-5, with 8 bases that match TRBD1. Germline trimming cut 4 bases from V and 10 bases from J; bases unmatched to any gene: 5. CDR1 is SEHNR and CDR2 is FQNEAQ in the germline V gene (reference sequence). The CDR3 extends over 12 amino acids. The CDR3 coding sequence is TGTGCCAGCAGCTCACAGGGGGTAGGCCAGTACTTC. Protein sequence: CASSSQGVGQYF.

V is TRBV11-2 and J is TRBJ2-7, with D unclear. Germline V CDR1 and CDR2: SGHAT, FQNNGV. Trimming took off 3 bases at V and 3 bases at J, with 9 bases between the two ends. The length of the CDR3 is 13 residues. The CDR3 DNA sequence: TGTGCCAGCAGCTTTGGATCTAACTACGAGCAGTACGTC. Its protein product is CASSFGSNYEQYV.

The chain carries TRBV11-2 and TRBJ2-1; D may be TRBD2 (5 bases). The CDR3 is made up of 16 amino acids. The germline gives CDR1 SGHAT, CDR2 FQNNGV. Between the trimmed V and J ends, which lost 2 bases and 5 bases, there was a span of 16 bases. CDR3 coding DNA: TGTGCCAGCAGCTTACCCCCTGGGAGACTGAACAATGAGCAGTTCTTC. Protein product: CASSLPPGRLNNEQFF.

The gene calls are TRBV2 and TRBJ2-4, with 7 bases identical to TRBD2. V lost 2 bases, J lost 7 bases, and 11 bases stayed unmatched. The CDR3 consists of 16 residues. The germline V gene has CDR1 SNHLY and CDR2 FYNNEI. As DNA, the CDR3 is TGTGCCAGCAGTGAACGGGCTAGCGGAGGAGGGAACATTCAGTACTTC. Residues: CASSERASGGGNIQYF. Full variable domain (missing parts from reference TRBV2 and TRBJ2-4): EPEVTQTPSHQVTQMGQEVILRCVPISNHLYFYWYRQILGQKVEFLVSFYNNEISEKSEIFDDQFSVERPDGSNFTLKIRSTKLEDSAMYFCASSERASGGGNIQYFGAGTRLSVL.

This clone was seen a few times. The genes are TRBV2 and TRBJ2-5; perhaps TRBD2 as D (7 bases). The V gene's germline CDR1 is SNHLY and CDR2 FYNNEI. The CDR3 totals 16 residues. V lost 6 bases and J lost 5, with 22 bases in between. The CDR3 DNA reads TGTGCCAGCAGCGCTCGCGGGGGCTCGGGGATTGAGACCCAGTACTTC. It is translated as CASSARGGSGIETQYF.

V gene TRBV6-5 combines with J gene TRBJ2-1; D not certain. The CDR3 length is 11 residues. Germline V CDR1 and CDR2: MNHEY, SVGAGI. V shed 4 bases and J shed 6 bases, with 4 bases lying between them. The DNA of the CDR3 is TGTGCCAGCAGTTCGTCCAATGAGCAGTTCTTC. Its protein is CASSSSNEQFF.

The chain joins TRBV10-3 to TRBJ2-7, with 8 bases lining up with TRBD1. Trimming took 6 bases from V and 3 from J; bases not matched to a gene: 4. In germline, CDR1 is ENHRY, CDR2 SYGVKD. The CDR3 runs 13 residues. CDR3 coding DNA: TGTGCCATCAGCTGGACAGGGTTCTACGAGCAGTACGTC. Amino acid sequence: CAISWTGFYEQYV.

The chain has TRBV5-1 and TRBJ2-6, with D tentatively TRBD1 (5 bases). Germline V CDR1 and CDR2: SGHRS, YFSETQ. CDR3 length equals 18 residues. Trimming stripped 5 bases from V and 0 bases from J, with 18 bases between. The CDR3: CASRPDSHLSSGANVLTF. CDR3 bases: TGCGCCAGCAGGCCCGACAGCCACCTGAGCTCTGGGGCCAACGTCCTGACTTTC.

This chain connects TRBV30 to TRBJ2-2, with TRBD1 as a possible D gene (5 bases). V was pared by 5 bases and J by 1 base, with 8 bases between. This CDR3 comprises 13 residues. Germline CDR1 GTSNPN, CDR2 SVGIG (reference sequence). CDR3 in amino acids: CAWDRLNTGELFF. As DNA, the CDR3 is TGTGCCTGGGACAGATTGAACACCGGGGAGCTGTTTTTT. Variable domain in full (rest from reference TRBV30 and TRBJ2-2): SQTIHQWPATLVQPVGSPLSLECTVEGTSNPNLYWYRQAAGRGLQLLFYSVGIGQISSEVPQNLSASRPQDRQFILSSKKLLLSDSGFYLCAWDRLNTGELFFGEGSRLTVL.

This chain links TRBV5-1 with TRBJ2-1; 11 bases are shared with TRBD2. Germline loops: CDR1 SGHRS, CDR2 YFSETQ. Losses at the gene ends were 4 bases for V and 6 bases for J; bases not matched to a gene: 9. This CDR3 comprises 16 residues. For the CDR3, the DNA is TGCGCCAGCAGCAAGTCTACTAGCGGGAGCCTCAATGAGCAGTTCTTC. Translating it yields CASSKSTSGSLNEQFF.

The chain has TRBV19 and TRBJ1-5, with D tentatively TRBD1 (6 bases). The ends were cut back, 2 bases at V and 4 bases at J, with 12 bases in the middle. The CDR3 spans 15 residues. Germline assignment: CDR1 LNHDA and CDR2 SQIVND (reference sequence). CDR3 DNA sequence: TGTGCCAGTAGTATATCCCCAGGGGATAATCAGCCCCAGCATTTT. It specifies CASSISPGDNQPQHF.

The chain carries TRBV9 and TRBJ1-4, with TRBD1 identical over 8 bases. The CDR3 extends over 17 amino acids. Germline CDR1 and CDR2: SGDLS and YYNGEE. After removal of 1 base from V and 5 bases from J, the junction contained 10 bases not matched to a gene. The chain's CDR3 is CASSVMGTGGPNEKLFF. The CDR3, as DNA: TGTGCCAGCAGCGTAATGGGTACAGGGGGACCAAATGAAAAACTGTTTTTT.

The chain uses TRBV2 and TRBJ2-2; 10 nucleotides agree with TRBD2. Germline lookup yields CDR1 SNHLY and CDR2 FYNNEI. The V and J ends lost 5 bases and 1 base, in that order; junction bases with no gene match: 7. The CDR3 sequence is 17 residues long. CDR3 in amino acids: CASSWSSGSLNTGELFF. CDR3 nucleotide sequence: TGTGCCAGCAGTTGGTCTAGCGGGAGTTTGAACACCGGGGAGCTGTTTTTT. The full variable domain, rest sourced from reference TRBV2 and TRBJ2-2, is EPEVTQTPSHQVTQMGQEVILRCVPISNHLYFYWYRQILGQKVEFLVSFYNNEISEKSEIFDDQFSVERPDGSNFTLKIRSTKLEDSAMYFCASSWSSGSLNTGELFFGEGSRLTVL.

About this clone: A junction end diverges from the germline sequence, so it may reflect a read error. This rearrangement joins TRBV6-5 to TRBJ1-2; tentatively, D is TRBD1 (6 bases). This CDR3 comprises 12 residues. Germline CDR1 is MNHEY and CDR2 is SVGAGI. The DNA for the CDR3 is TGTACCAGCAGTTACAACAGGGTTGGCTACACCTTC. This encodes CTSSYNRVGYTF.

This clone showed up just once. This chain links TRBV7-2 with TRBJ1-5; 11 bases fit TRBD1. The germline gives CDR1 SGHTA, CDR2 FQGNSA. V dropped 5 bases and J dropped 6; count of bases not matched to a gene: 9. CDR3 length: 16 residues. The CDR3 region is CASSLQGQGVGQPQHF. CDR3 bases: TGTGCCAGCAGCCTGCAGGGACAGGGGGTTGGTCAGCCCCAGCATTTT.

This clone was picked up a small number of times. At one end the junction does not follow the germline gene, possibly because of a read error. The chain carries TRBV5-6 and TRBJ1-4, with 8 bases that match TRBD1. Germline assignment: CDR1 SGHDT and CDR2 YYEEEE. This CDR3 has 13 amino acids. This chain's CDR3 is CASSARDRRAQRF. CDR3 DNA: TGTGCCAGCAGCGCTCGGGACAGGAGAGCCCAACGGTTT.